The 4 T cell receptor beta chains listed next were all sequenced from one sample in a study of cytomegalovirus exposure and HLA in healthy donors. PCR involved 60 Vbeta and 13 Jbeta primers. Using immunoSEQ multiplex PCR, the repertoire was profiled, and TCRdb retains in-frame clones only, with some absent. The profile shows 75,000 to 90,000 clones, 65% to 80% of them singletons. The sample comprised PBMCs. These receptors all come from a woman in her thirties or forties in good health and CMV-seropositive.

The chain carries TRBV7-2 and TRBJ1-4; weak D call: TRBD1 (5 bases). This CDR3 comprises 14 residues. Between the trimmed V and J ends, which lost 4 bases and 4 bases, there was a span of 10 bases. Per the germline V gene, CDR1 is SGHTA and CDR2 is FQGNSA. CDR3 nucleotides: TGTGCCAGCAGCTCGGGGGTGGGTAATGAAAAACTGTTTTTT. Translated, it gives CASSSGVGNEKLFF.

The rearrangement joins TRBV7-2 to TRBJ1-2, with 9 bases fitting TRBD1. Germline values: CDR1 SGHTA, CDR2 FQGNSA. The junction had 9 bases not matched to a gene; V was cut back by 0 bases and J by 7 bases. CDR3 length: 16 residues. The CDR3 loop is CASSLAVGDRAGGYTF. In DNA, the CDR3 is TGTGCCAGCAGCTTAGCTGTCGGGGACAGGGCGGGTGGCTACACCTTC.

The chain combines TRBV5-1 with TRBJ1-1, with TRBD1 as a possible D gene (6 bases). The germline V gene encodes CDR1 SGHRS and CDR2 YFSETQ. Between the trimmed V and J ends, which lost 3 bases and 0 bases, there was a span of 12 bases. This CDR3 comprises 15 residues. The DNA for the CDR3 is TGCGCCAGCAGCTCACAGGGCTCCATGAACACTGAAGCTTTCTTT. Its translation: CASSSQGSMNTEAFF.

The genes are TRBV9 and TRBJ1-2; TRBD1 aligns across 11 bases. Germline trimming cut 2 bases from V and 4 bases from J; bases unmatched to any gene: 4. The CDR3 sequence is 15 residues long. Looked up from germline, CDR1 is SGDLS and CDR2 is YYNGEE. CDR3 loop: CASSVGTGGGYGYTF. In nucleotides, the CDR3 is TGTGCCAGCAGCGTGGGGACAGGGGGAGGCTATGGCTACACCTTC.